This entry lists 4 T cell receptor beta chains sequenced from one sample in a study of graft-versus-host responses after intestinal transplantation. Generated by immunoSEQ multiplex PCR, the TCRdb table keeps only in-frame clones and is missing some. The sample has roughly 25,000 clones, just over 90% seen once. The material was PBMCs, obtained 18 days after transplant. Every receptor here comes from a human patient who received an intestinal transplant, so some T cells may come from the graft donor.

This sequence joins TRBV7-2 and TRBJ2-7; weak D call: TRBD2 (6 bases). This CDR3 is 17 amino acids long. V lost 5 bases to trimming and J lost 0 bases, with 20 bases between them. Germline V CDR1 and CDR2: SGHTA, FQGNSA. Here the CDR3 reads CASSLTPGAVGSYEQYF. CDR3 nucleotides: TGTGCCAGCAGCCTTACCCCGGGAGCGGTAGGCTCCTACGAGCAGTACTTC.

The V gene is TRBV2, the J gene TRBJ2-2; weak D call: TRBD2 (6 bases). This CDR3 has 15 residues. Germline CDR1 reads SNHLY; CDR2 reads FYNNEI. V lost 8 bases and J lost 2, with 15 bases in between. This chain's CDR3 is CASSVPGVNTGELFF. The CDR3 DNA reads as TGTGCCAGCTCAGTACCGGGGGTCAACACCGGGGAGCTGTTTTTT.

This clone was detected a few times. This CDR3 reads CASSPDSSGNTIYF. In DNA, the CDR3 is TGTGCCAGCTCACCAGATAGCTCTGGAAACACCATATATTTT. This chain uses TRBV18 with TRBJ1-3; D not resolved. This CDR3 region has 14 residues. CDR1 and CDR2 (germline): KGHSH, LQKENI. Trimming cost V 2 bases and J 0 bases, with 5 bases left between them.

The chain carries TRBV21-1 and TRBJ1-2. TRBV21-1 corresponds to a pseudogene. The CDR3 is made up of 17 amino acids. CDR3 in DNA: TGTGCCAGCAGCAACTCCCCTGAGAGGAACCTTAACTATGGCTACACCTTC. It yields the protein CASSNSPERNLNYGYTF.